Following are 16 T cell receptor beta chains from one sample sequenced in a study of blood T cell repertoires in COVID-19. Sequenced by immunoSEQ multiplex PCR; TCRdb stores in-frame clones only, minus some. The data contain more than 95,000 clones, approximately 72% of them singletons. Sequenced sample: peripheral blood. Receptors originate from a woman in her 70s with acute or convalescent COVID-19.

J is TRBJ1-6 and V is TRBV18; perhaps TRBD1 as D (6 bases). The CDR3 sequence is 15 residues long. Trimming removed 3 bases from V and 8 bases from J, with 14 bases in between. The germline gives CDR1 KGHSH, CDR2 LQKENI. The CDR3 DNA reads TGTGCCAGCTCACCCCTGGGACAAGAGGATTCACCCCTCCACTTT. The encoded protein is CASSPLGQEDSPLHF. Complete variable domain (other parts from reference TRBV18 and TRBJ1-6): NAGVMQNPRHLVRRRGQEARLRCSPMKGHSHVYWYRQLPEEGLKFMVYLQKENIIDESGMPKERFSAEFPKEGPSILRIQQVVRGDSAAYFCASSPLGQEDSPLHFGNGTRLTVT.

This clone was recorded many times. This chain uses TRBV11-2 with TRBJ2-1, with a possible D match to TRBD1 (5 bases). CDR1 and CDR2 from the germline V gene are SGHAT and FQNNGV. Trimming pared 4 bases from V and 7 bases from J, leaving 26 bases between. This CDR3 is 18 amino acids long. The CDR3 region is CASSYTPQGRGSRNEQFF. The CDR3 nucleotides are TGTGCCAGCAGCTACACCCCTCAGGGAAGGGGCTCGAGAAATGAGCAGTTCTTC.

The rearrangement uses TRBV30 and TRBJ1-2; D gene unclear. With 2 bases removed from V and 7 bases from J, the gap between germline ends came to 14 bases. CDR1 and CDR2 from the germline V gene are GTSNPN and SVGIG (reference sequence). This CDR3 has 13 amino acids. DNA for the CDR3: TGTGCCTGGAGTCTCCGGAGGGAGGTTGGCTACACCTTC. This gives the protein CAWSLRREVGYTF.

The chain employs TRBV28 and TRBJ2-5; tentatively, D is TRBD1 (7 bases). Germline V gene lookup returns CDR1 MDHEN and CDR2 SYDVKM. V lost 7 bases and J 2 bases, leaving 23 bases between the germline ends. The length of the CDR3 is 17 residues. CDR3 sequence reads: CASTQLRGAGEQETQYF. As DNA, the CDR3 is TGTGCCAGCACTCAGCTCAGGGGGGCCGGGGAACAAGAGACCCAGTACTTC.

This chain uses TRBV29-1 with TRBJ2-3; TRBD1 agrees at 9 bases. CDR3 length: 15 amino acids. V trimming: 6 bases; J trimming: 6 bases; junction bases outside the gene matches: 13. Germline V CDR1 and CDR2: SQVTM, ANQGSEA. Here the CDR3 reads CSVRGDRDRSDTQYF. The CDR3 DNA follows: TGCAGCGTCCGTGGGGACAGGGACCGTAGTGATACGCAGTATTTT.

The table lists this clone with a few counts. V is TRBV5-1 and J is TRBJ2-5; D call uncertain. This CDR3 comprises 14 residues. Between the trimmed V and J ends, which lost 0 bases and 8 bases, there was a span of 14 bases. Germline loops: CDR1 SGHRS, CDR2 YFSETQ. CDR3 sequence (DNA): TGCGCCAGCAGCTTGGATGGAGTCCCGGGTACCCAGTACTTC. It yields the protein CASSLDGVPGTQYF.

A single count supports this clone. The CDR3 is CASSRGQGTSLGYTF. The CDR3 nucleotides are TGCGCCAGCAGCCGGGGACAGGGAACGAGTTTAGGCTACACCTTC. The chain uses TRBV4-1 and TRBJ1-2, with 9 bases aligning to TRBD1. Germline CDR1 and CDR2: MGHRA and YSYEKL. With 4 bases clipped from V and 8 bases from J, the junction kept 11 bases outside the gene matches. The CDR3 runs 15 residues.

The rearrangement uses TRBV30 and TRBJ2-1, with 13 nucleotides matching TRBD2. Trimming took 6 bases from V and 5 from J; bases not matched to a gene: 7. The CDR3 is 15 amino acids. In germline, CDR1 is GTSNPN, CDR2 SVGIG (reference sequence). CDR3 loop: CACSPGTSGDNEQFF. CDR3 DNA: TGTGCCTGTTCTCCTGGGACTAGCGGGGACAATGAGCAGTTCTTC.

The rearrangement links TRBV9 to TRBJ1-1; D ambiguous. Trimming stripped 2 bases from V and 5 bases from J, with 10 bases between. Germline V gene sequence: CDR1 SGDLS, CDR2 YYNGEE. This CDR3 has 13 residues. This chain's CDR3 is CASSVHSRTEAFF. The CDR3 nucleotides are TGTGCCAGCAGCGTTCACAGCCGGACTGAAGCTTTCTTT. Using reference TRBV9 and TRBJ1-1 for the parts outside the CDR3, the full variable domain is DSGVTQTPKHLITATGQRVTLRCSPRSGDLSVYWYQQSLDQGLQFLIQYYNGEERAKGNILERFSAQQFPDLHSELNLSSLELGDSALYFCASSVHSRTEAFFGQGTRLTVV.

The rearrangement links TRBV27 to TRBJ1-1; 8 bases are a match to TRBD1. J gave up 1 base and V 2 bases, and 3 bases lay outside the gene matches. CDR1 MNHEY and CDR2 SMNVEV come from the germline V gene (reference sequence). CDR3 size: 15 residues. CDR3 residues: CASSLGTGRNTEAFF. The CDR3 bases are TGTGCCAGCAGTTTAGGGACAGGAAGGAACACTGAAGCTTTCTTT.

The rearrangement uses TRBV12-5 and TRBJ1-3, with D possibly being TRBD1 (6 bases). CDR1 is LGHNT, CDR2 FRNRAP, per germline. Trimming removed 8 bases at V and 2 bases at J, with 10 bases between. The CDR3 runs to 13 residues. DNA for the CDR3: TGTGCTAGTAACAGGGCGACTGGAAACACCATATATTTT. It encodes CASNRATGNTIYF.

The CDR3: CSGGGERETQYF. The CDR3 DNA reads TGCAGCGGAGGAGGGGAGCGGGAGACCCAGTACTTC. The chain recombines TRBV29-1 with TRBJ2-5, with TRBD2 as a possible D gene (6 bases). V lost 7 bases, J lost 5 bases, and 14 bases lay in between. The CDR3 is 12 residues long. The germline CDR1 and CDR2 sequences are SQVTM and ANQGSEA.

The CDR3 sequence is CATSRDGTGGLNTEAFF. The CDR3 region has the DNA TGTGCCACCAGCAGAGATGGGACAGGGGGTTTGAACACTGAAGCTTTCTTT. The rearrangement uses TRBV15 and TRBJ1-1; 11 bases fit TRBD1. This CDR3 has 17 residues. Germline values: CDR1 LNHNV, CDR2 YYDKDF (reference sequence). V trimming: 0 bases; J trimming: 0 bases; junction bases outside the gene matches: 3.

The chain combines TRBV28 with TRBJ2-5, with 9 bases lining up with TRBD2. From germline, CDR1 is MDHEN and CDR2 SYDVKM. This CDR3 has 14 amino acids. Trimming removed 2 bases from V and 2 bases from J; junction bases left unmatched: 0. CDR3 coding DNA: TGTGCCAGCAGTTTAGCGGGGGGGCAAGAGACCCAGTACTTC. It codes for CASSLAGGQETQYF.

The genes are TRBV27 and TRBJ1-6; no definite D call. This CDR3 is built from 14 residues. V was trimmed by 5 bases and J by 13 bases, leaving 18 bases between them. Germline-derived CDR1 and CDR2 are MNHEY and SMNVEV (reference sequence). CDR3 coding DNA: TGTGCCAGCAGTAACATGGTCGTACCCGGGCCCCTCCACTTT. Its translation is CASSNMVVPGPLHF.

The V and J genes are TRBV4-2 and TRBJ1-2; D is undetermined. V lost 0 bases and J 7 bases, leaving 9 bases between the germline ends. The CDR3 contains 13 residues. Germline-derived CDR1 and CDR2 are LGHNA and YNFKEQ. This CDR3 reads CASSQDLRVGYTF. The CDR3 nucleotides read TGTGCCAGCAGCCAAGATTTACGGGTTGGCTACACCTTC.